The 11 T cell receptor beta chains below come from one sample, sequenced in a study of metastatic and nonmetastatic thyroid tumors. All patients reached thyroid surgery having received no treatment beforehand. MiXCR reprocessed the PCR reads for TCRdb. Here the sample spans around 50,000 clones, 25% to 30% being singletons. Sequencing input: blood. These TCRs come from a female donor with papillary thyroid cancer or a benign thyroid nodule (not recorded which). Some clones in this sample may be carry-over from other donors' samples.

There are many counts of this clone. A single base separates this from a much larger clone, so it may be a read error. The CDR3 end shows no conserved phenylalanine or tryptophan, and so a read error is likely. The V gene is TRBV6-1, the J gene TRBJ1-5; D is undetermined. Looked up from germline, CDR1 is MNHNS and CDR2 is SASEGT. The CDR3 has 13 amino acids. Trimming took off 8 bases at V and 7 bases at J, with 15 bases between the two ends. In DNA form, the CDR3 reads TGTGCCAGCGGGATGGGGTTGGAGCAGCCCCAGCATCTT. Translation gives CASGMGLEQPQHL.

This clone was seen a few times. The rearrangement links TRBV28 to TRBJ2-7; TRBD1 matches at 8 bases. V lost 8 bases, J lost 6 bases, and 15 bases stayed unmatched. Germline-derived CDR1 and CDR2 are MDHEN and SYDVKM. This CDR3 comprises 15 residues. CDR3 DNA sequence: TGTGCCAGCCGCCTCCAGGGGGCCGGTACCCGCGAGCAGTACTTC. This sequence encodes CASRLQGAGTREQYF.

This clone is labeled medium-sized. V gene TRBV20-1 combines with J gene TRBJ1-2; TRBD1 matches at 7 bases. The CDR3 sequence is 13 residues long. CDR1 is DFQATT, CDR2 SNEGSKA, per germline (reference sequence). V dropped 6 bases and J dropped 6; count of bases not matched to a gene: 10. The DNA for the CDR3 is TGCAGTGCCCAACAGGGGTGGGGTGATGGCTACACCTTC. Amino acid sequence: CSAQQGWGDGYTF.

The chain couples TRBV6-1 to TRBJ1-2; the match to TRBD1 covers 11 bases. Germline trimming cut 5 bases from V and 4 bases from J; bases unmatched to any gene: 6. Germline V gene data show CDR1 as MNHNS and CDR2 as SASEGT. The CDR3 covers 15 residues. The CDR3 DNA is TGTGCCAGCAGTACCGGGACAGGGGGTATCTATGGCTACACCTTC. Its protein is CASSTGTGGIYGYTF.

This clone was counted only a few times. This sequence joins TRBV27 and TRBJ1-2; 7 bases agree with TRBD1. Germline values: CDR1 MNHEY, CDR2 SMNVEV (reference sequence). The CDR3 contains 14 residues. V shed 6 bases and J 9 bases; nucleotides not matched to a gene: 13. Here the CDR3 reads CASRRTTGTLSYTF. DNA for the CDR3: TGTGCCAGCAGGAGGACGACAGGGACTTTGAGCTACACCTTC.

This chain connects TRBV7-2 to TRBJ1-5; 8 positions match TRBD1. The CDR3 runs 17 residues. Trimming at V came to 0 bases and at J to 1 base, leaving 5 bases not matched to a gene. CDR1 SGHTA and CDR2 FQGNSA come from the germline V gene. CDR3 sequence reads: CASSLAVGQGSNQPQHF. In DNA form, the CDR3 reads TGTGCCAGCAGCTTAGCCGTAGGACAGGGCAGCAATCAGCCCCAGCATTTT.

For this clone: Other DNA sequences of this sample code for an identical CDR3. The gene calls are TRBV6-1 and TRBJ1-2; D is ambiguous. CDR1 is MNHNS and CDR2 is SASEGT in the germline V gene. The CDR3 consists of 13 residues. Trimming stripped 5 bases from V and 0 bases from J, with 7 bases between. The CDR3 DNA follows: TGTGCCAGCAGTCCCGGCCCTAACTATGGCTACACCTTC. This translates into CASSPGPNYGYTF.

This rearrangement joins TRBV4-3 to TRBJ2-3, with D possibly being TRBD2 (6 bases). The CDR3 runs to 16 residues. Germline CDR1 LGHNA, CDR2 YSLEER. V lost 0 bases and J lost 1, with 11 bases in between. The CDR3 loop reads CASSQERLARTDTQYF. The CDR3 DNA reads TGCGCCAGCAGCCAAGAGAGGCTAGCGCGCACAGATACGCAGTATTTT.

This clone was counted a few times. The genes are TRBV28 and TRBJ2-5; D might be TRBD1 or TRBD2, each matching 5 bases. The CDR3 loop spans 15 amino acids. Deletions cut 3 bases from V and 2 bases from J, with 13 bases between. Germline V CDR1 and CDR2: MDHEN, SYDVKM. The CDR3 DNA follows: TGTGCCAGCAGTTTGGGGGAAGGAGGACAAGAGACCCAGTACTTC. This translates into CASSLGEGGQETQYF.

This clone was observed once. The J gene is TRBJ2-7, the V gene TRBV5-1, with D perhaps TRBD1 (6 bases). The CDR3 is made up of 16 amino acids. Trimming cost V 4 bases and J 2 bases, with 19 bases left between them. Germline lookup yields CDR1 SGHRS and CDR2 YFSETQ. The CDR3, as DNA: TGCGCCAGCAGCAGGGAGACCAGGGGTGGGGCCTACGAGCAGTACTTC. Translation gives CASSRETRGGAYEQYF.

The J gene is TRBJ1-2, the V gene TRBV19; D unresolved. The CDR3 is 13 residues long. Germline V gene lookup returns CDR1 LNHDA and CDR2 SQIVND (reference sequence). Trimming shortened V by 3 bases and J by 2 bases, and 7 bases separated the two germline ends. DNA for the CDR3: TGTGCCAGTAGTATGATGGGAAACTATGGCTACACCTTC. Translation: CASSMMGNYGYTF.